Shown below are 21 T cell receptor beta chains from a single sample sequenced in a study of shared clonotypes between healthy human individuals. Repertoires were generated with immunoSEQ multiplex PCR, while TCRdb's copy carries only in-frame clones and drops some. The sample holds 2 million to 2.5 million clones, nearly 97% seen once. Input material: naive CD4+ T cells sorted from blood. The subset was: CD45RA+ positively selected. All receptors come from a man between 18 and 29 years old in good health.

J is TRBJ1-2 and V is TRBV30; weak D call: TRBD1 (6 bases). CDR1 GTSNPN and CDR2 SVGIG come from the germline V gene (reference sequence). Trimming stripped 5 bases from V and 0 bases from J, with 16 bases between. The CDR3 sequence is 15 residues long. This CDR3 is CAWGRDTNSNYGYTF. DNA for the CDR3: TGTGCCTGGGGTCGGGACACCAATTCTAACTATGGCTACACCTTC.

The chain combines TRBV4-3 with TRBJ2-2; a possible D gene is TRBD2 (5 bases). Trimming removed 1 base from V and 4 bases from J, with 10 bases in between. The CDR3 length is 15 residues. CDR1 and CDR2 from the germline V gene are LGHNA and YSLEER. CDR3 coding DNA: TGCGCCAGCAGCCAAGTAATGGGGAGCACCGGGGAGCTGTTTTTT. Its translation: CASSQVMGSTGELFF.

This chain uses TRBV5-6 with TRBJ1-5; D perhaps matches TRBD1 (6 bases). Looked up from germline, CDR1 is SGHDT and CDR2 is YYEEEE. The CDR3 runs 14 residues. The CDR3 nucleotides read TGTGCTGAAGGGGGGCGACAGTACAATCAGCCCCAGCATTTT. Protein: CAEGGRQYNQPQHF.

This clone was observed once. The chain couples TRBV9 to TRBJ2-7; 10 bases are shared with TRBD1. Germline CDR1 is SGDLS and CDR2 is YYNGEE. The CDR3 covers 15 residues. V lost 4 bases to trimming and J lost 4 bases; unmatched junction nucleotides: 8. The CDR3 nucleotides read TGTGCCAGCAGCCCTCGGACAGGGGGTACTTACGAGCAGTACTTC. As protein: CASSPRTGGTYEQYF.

This chain connects TRBV5-4 to TRBJ2-7; weak D call: TRBD2 (6 bases). This CDR3 contains 13 residues. V gave up 3 bases and J gave up 2 bases, with 9 bases separating them. Germline V gene sequence: CDR1 SGHNT, CDR2 YYREEE (reference sequence). The CDR3 DNA sequence: TGTGCCAGCAGCTCCCCGGGAGCCTACGAGCAGTACTTC. It codes for CASSSPGAYEQYF.

The gene calls are TRBV18 and TRBJ1-5, with a weak D call TRBD1 (6 bases). The CDR3 sequence is 15 residues long. The V and J ends lost 5 bases and 1 base respectively, with 12 bases between them. Germline V gene lookup returns CDR1 KGHSH and CDR2 LQKENI. In DNA, the CDR3 is TGTGCCAGCTCAATTTCCGGGGGCAGCAATCAGCCCCAGCATTTT. Its protein is CASSISGGSNQPQHF.

The chain recombines TRBV7-7 with TRBJ2-7, with D perhaps matching TRBD2 (6 bases). The CDR3 runs 13 residues. Germline V gene sequence: CDR1 SSHAT, CDR2 FNYEAQ (reference sequence). The CDR3 bases are TGTGCTAGCCGTCAGGCGGAGGGCTACGAGCAGTACTTC. Protein: CASRQAEGYEQYF.

In nucleotides, the CDR3 is TGCGCCAGCAGCCAAGCCGGGCCGGGGGGACCCTACGAGCAGTACTTC. Protein product: CASSQAGPGGPYEQYF. The gene calls are TRBV4-1 and TRBJ2-7, with TRBD2 matching 7 bases. The CDR3 loop spans 16 amino acids. CDR1 is MGHRA, CDR2 YSYEKL, per germline. Trimming cost V 1 base and J 2 bases; bases outside gene matches: 8.

CDR3: CASTSTEHTGELFF. CDR3 DNA sequence: TGTGCCAGCACCTCCACGGAGCACACCGGGGAGCTGTTTTTT. The J gene is TRBJ2-2, the V gene TRBV2; no clear D. Germline V gene data show CDR1 as SNHLY and CDR2 as FYNNEI. This CDR3 is 14 amino acids long. V lost 7 bases, J lost 3 bases, and 12 bases lay in between.

The rearrangement uses TRBV10-2 and TRBJ1-5; possible D gene TRBD1, 5 bases. Germline loops: CDR1 WSHSY, CDR2 SAAADI. With 1 base removed from V and 2 bases from J, the gap between germline ends came to 12 bases. The CDR3 sequence is 16 residues long. CDR3 nucleotides: TGCGCCAGCAGTGAGTGGCCAGGGATTGGCAATCAGCCCCAGCATTTT. Translating it yields CASSEWPGIGNQPQHF.

As for this clone: Germline and junction disagree at one end, which may indicate a read error. The rearrangement uses TRBV2 and TRBJ2-5; TRBD2 is a possible D gene (5 bases). The CDR3 runs to 14 residues. The germline V gene has CDR1 SNHLY and CDR2 FYNNEI. The CDR3: CASREEAVLGTQYF. In DNA, the CDR3 is TGTGCCAGCCGTGAAGAAGCGGTGCTGGGCACCCAGTACTTC.

The genes are TRBV5-6 and TRBJ1-6, with TRBD1 identical over 7 bases. V lost 4 bases, J lost 5 bases, and 6 bases stayed unmatched. CDR1 is SGHDT and CDR2 is YYEEEE in the germline V gene. This CDR3 is 15 amino acids long. CDR3 in DNA: TGTGCCAGCAGCCCGACAGGGACCAATAATTCACCCCTCCACTTT. Its translation: CASSPTGTNNSPLHF.

The chain employs TRBV5-4 and TRBJ2-1; TRBD2 is a possible D gene (6 bases). Deletions cut 1 base from V and 5 bases from J, with 22 bases between. The length of the CDR3 is 18 residues. The germline gives CDR1 SGHNT, CDR2 YYREEE (reference sequence). This CDR3 is CASSLSKVGTGGNNEQFF. In DNA form, the CDR3 reads TGTGCCAGCAGCTTGTCTAAGGTCGGAACCGGAGGGAACAATGAGCAGTTCTTC.

The CDR3 sequence: CASSPRGASGNTGELFF. In nucleotides, the CDR3 is TGCGCCAGCAGTCCCCGAGGGGCTAGCGGGAACACCGGGGAGCTGTTTTTT. This chain uses TRBV5-1 with TRBJ2-2, with 7 positions matching TRBD2. CDR1 is SGHRS and CDR2 is YFSETQ in the germline V gene. This CDR3 contains 17 residues. The ends lost 5 bases at V and 1 base at J; junction bases unmatched: 11.

CDR3 in amino acids: CASSPTSRNEQFF. The CDR3, as DNA: TGTGCCAGCTCACCGACTAGCAGAAATGAGCAGTTCTTC. This chain connects TRBV18 to TRBJ2-1, with TRBD2 matching over 7 bases. Per the germline V gene, CDR1 is KGHSH and CDR2 is LQKENI. CDR3 size: 13 residues. The V gene end was trimmed by 3 bases and the J gene end by 7 bases; junction bases not matched to a gene: 3.

The genes are TRBV6-1 and TRBJ2-3; 13 positions match TRBD2. The CDR3 is 16 residues long. From germline, CDR1 is MNHNS and CDR2 SASEGT. V was clipped by 4 bases and J by 5 bases; unmatched bases: 6. The CDR3 loop reads CASSGGLAGILDTQYF. Here the CDR3 DNA reads TGTGCCAGCAGTGGGGGACTAGCGGGAATTCTAGATACGCAGTATTTT.

V usage is TRBV4-3 and J usage is TRBJ2-1; 8 nucleotides align to TRBD2. V shed 0 bases and J 6 bases; nucleotides not matched to a gene: 7. The CDR3 has 16 amino acids. Germline CDR1 reads LGHNA; CDR2 reads YSLEER. CDR3 in DNA: TGCGCCAGCAGCCAAGAACCAGCGGGGGTTCGCAATGAGCAGTTCTTC. Translation: CASSQEPAGVRNEQFF.

This sequence joins TRBV27 and TRBJ2-1; 12 positions match TRBD2. J gave up 9 bases and V 6 bases, and 9 bases lay outside the gene matches. Germline V CDR1 and CDR2: MNHEY, SMNVEV (reference sequence). CDR3 length: 15 amino acids. The CDR3 bases are TGTGCCAGCAGAGGCTGGACTAGCGGGATTCCTGAGCAGTTCTTC. Its translation is CASRGWTSGIPEQFF.

The rearrangement joins TRBV7-8 to TRBJ2-7; possible D gene TRBD1, 6 bases. Trimming pared 5 bases from V and 7 bases from J, leaving 18 bases between. CDR1 is SGHVS, CDR2 FQNEAQ, per germline. The CDR3 totals 14 residues. CDR3 bases: TGTGCCAGCAGCGCCAGATCAGGGGCCCAGGAGCAGTACTTC. Protein: CASSARSGAQEQYF. The whole variable domain, filled in from reference TRBV7-8 and TRBJ2-7, reads GAGVSQSPRYKVAKRGQDVALRCDPISGHVSLFWYQQALGQGPEFLTYFQNEAQLDKSGLPSDRFFAERPEGSVSTLKIQRTQQEDSAVYLCASSARSGAQEQYFGPGTRLTVT.

This chain connects TRBV6-1 to TRBJ2-5, with unresolved D. Trimming removed 3 bases from V and 5 bases from J, with 10 bases in between. Germline V gives CDR1 MNHNS, CDR2 SASEGT. This CDR3 spans 13 amino acids. The CDR3 spells CASSDLAWETQYF. As DNA, the CDR3 is TGTGCCAGCAGTGACTTGGCGTGGGAGACCCAGTACTTC.

CDR3 protein: CASSQDGGSLLGEQFF. CDR3 sequence (DNA): TGCGCCAGCAGCCAAGATGGCGGGAGTTTACTAGGTGAGCAGTTCTTC. V gene TRBV4-3 combines with J gene TRBJ2-1; TRBD2 agrees at 7 bases. The V gene end was trimmed by 0 bases and the J gene end by 9 bases; junction bases not matched to a gene: 11. Per germline, CDR1 LGHNA and CDR2 YSLEER. The CDR3 loop spans 16 amino acids.